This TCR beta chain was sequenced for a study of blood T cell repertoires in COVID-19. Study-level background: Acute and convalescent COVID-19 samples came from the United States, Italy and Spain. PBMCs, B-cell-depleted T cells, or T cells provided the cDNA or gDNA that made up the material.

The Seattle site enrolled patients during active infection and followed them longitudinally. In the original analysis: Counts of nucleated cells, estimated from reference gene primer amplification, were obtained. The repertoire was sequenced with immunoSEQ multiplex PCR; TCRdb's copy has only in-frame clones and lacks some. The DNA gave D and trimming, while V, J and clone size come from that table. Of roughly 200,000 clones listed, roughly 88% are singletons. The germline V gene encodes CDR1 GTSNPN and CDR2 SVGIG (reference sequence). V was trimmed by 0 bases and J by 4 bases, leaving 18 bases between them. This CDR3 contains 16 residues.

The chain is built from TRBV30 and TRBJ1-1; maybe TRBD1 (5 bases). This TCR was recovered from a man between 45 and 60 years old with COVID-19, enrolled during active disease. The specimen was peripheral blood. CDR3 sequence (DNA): TGTGCCTGGAGTGTGATGGGACTGGGGATGAGCACTGAAGCTTTCTTT. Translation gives CAWSVMGLGMSTEAFF.